The clone carrying this TCR beta chain was recorded many times. Its antigen is currently unknown. These data are taken from a study of CD8 T cells in ankylosing spondylitis. TCRdb processed the 5' RACE reads anew with MiXCR; each CDR3 protein has one entry. The sample has around 130,000 distinct CDR3 sequences, over 6.5% seen once. Whole-study findings and limits: Among TCR beta sequences, a motif of roughly 8 highly homologous variants appeared characteristic of ankylosing spondylitis blood. A number of the motif variants had already been described in reactive arthritis synovial fluid and blood.

This receptor was identified in a male donor with ankylosing spondylitis or in good health (not recorded which). The source material was blood, either unsorted or a sorted T cell fraction (not recorded which).

In DNA, the CDR3 is TGTGCCAGCAGTAAATCCCCGGGACAGGGTGGCAATCAGCCCCAGCATTTT. It translates to CASSKSPGQGGNQPQHF. The chain joins TRBV27 to TRBJ1-5, with 9 bases that match TRBD1. V lost 5 bases to trimming and J lost 2 bases; unmatched junction nucleotides: 10. From germline, CDR1 is MNHEY and CDR2 SMNVEV (reference sequence). The CDR3 runs to 17 residues.